The present entry profiles one TCR beta chain with its context. Profiled with immunoSEQ multiplex PCR; TCRdb holds only in-frame clones, not every one. The repertoire consists of roughly 200,000 clones, with approximately 85% occurring once and the leading ten covering around 6%. Germline loops: CDR1 SGHVS, CDR2 FNYEAQ. This CDR3 has 15 residues. V gave up 1 base and J gave up 7 bases, with 13 bases separating them. The data were taken from a study of blood T cell repertoires in COVID-19. Input material: PBMCs or T cells enriched from blood (not recorded which). This clonotype was obtained from a middle-aged man with acute COVID-19. This rearrangement joins TRBV7-6 to TRBJ2-2; tentative D call: TRBD2 (6 bases). CDR3 DNA: TGTGCCAGCAGCTTAGGGGGAGGCGGAATCGGGGAGCTGTTTTTT. Amino acids: CASSLGGGGIGELFF.